This T cell receptor (beta chain) was retrieved from a study of regulatory T cells in long-lasting Graves disease. Points from the study as a whole: Shared public clonotypes totalled around 2,900 in persistent patients, compared with about 930 in new patients.

Time point: newly diagnosed GD, antithyroid drugs for less than 3 months. PBMC RNA served as the TCR library source. The CDR3 loop spans 13 amino acids. Germline V gives CDR1 MDHEN, CDR2 SYDVKM. Trimming stripped 5 bases from V and 5 bases from J, with 12 bases between. Construction of TCR beta libraries relied on iRepertoire HTBI primers and on Arm-PCR targeting CDR3 regions. Each CDR3 protein gets one entry after TCRdb re-called the multiplex PCR reads with MiXCR. This table holds roughly 420,000 distinct CDR3 sequences, roughly a sixth found once. This clonotype was counted ten times or more. Its antigen is unidentified.

The chain joins TRBV28 to TRBJ2-5, with a tentative D call TRBD2 (5 bases). The starting material was peripheral blood mononuclear cells (PBMCs), obtained at new diagnosis, from a patient treated with antithyroid drugs. The receptor comes from a female donor with Graves disease. This CDR3 is CASSLGRGETQYF. The CDR3 bases are TGTGCCAGCAGTCTCGGACGCGGGGAGACCCAGTACTTC.